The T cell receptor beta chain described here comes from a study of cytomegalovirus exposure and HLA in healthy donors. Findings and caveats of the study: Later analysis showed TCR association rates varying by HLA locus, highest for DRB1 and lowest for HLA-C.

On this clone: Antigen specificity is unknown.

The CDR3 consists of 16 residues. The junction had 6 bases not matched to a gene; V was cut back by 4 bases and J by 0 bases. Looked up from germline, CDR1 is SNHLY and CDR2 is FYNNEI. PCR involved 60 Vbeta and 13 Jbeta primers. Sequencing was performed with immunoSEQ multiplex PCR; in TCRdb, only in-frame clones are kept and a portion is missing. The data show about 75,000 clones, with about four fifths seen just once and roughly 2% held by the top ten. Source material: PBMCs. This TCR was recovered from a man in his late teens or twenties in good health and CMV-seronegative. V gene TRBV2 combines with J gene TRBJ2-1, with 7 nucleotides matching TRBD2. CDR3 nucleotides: TGTGCCAGCAGTGGAGCGACTAGCCTCTCCTACAATGAGCAGTTCTTC. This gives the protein CASSGATSLSYNEQFF.